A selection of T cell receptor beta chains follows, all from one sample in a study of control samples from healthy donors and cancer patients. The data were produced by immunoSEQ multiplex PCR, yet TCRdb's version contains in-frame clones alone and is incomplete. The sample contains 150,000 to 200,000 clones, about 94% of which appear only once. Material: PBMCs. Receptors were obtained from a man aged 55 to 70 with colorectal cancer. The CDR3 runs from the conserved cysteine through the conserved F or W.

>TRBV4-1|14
CASSQDGVVETQYF
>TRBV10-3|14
CAINSGQSTDTQYF
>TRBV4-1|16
CASSQDSSGGGEKLFF
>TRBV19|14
CASKPGQGNYGYTF
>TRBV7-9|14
CASSLALSSDEQFF
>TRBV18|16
CASSPPLAGGTDTQYF
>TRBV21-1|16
CASSILEGQSTDTQYF
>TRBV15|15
CATSFLRGGNYGYTF
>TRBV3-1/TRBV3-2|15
CASSQDLGGNTEAFF
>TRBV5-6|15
CASSTRQGIVHEQYF
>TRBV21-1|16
CASSKGPAPQEETQYF
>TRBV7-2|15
CASSSSGRGNTEAFF
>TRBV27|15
CASSRLHSGVYEQYF
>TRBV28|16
CASSLQGAQANEKLFF
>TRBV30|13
CAWSVRSSAEAFF
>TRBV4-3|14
CASSQDARAHEQYF
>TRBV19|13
CASSRTVTYEQYF
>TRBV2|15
CASNLDSSSYNEQFF
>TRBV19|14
CASTPGQGVGPQHF
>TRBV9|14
CASSPRENTGELFF
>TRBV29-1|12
CSVGRTSYEQYF
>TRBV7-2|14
CASSRTANNSPLHF